These 21 T cell receptor beta chains were all obtained from the same sample, sequenced in a study of blood T cell repertoires in COVID-19. Only in-frame clones appear in the TCRdb table, and some are missing; sequencing was by immunoSEQ multiplex PCR. This sample has about 74,000 clones, with 70% to 80% found just once. What was sequenced was peripheral blood. Receptors originate from a man between 65 and 85 years old with active or convalescent COVID-19.

The rearrangement joins TRBV20-1 to TRBJ2-5; D possibly corresponds to TRBD2 (5 bases). The CDR3 is 13 residues long. The V gene's germline CDR1 is DFQATT and CDR2 SNEGSKA (reference sequence). V was trimmed by 3 bases and J by 5 bases, leaving 13 bases between them. CDR3 in DNA: TGCAGTGCTAGTCCTAATAGAGGGGAGACCCAGTACTTC. It is translated as CSASPNRGETQYF.

This clone was detected once. The chain is built from TRBV5-1 and TRBJ2-7; TRBD2 agrees at 8 bases. J was trimmed by 3 bases and V by 3 bases; bases with no gene match: 5. Germline V gene lookup returns CDR1 SGHRS and CDR2 YFSETQ. This CDR3 is built from 14 residues. Written as DNA, the CDR3 is TGCGCCAGCAGCTCCCGGGGGGGGGACTACGAGCAGTACTTC. Its protein product is CASSSRGGDYEQYF.

The chain links TRBV4-2 to TRBJ2-1; weak D call: TRBD2 (5 bases). This CDR3 spans 13 amino acids. Trimming pared 5 bases from V and 7 bases from J, leaving 12 bases between. CDR1 and CDR2 from the germline V gene are LGHNA and YNFKEQ. The CDR3 DNA is TGTGCCAGCAGCAACCCTAGCACGAATGAGCAGTTCTTC. Amino acids: CASSNPSTNEQFF.

This chain uses TRBV28 with TRBJ2-5, with D uncertain. Looked up from germline, CDR1 is MDHEN and CDR2 is SYDVKM. The CDR3 is 12 residues long. Trimming removed 9 bases from V and 5 bases from J, with 13 bases in between. The CDR3 reads CASIGGSETQYF. The CDR3 coding sequence is TGTGCCAGTATCGGTGGTAGCGAGACCCAGTACTTC.

This chain joins TRBV7-2 and TRBJ2-7, with D perhaps matching TRBD1 (5 bases). Trimming left V 3 bases short and J 1 base short, with 13 bases between. This CDR3 comprises 15 residues. Germline-derived CDR1 and CDR2 are SGHTA and FQGNSA. Written as DNA, the CDR3 is TGTGCCAGCAGCTTCTCTAGGGGCCAGTCCTACGAGCAGTACTTC. This translates into CASSFSRGQSYEQYF.

This clone was found a few times. The chain joins TRBV27 to TRBJ2-5, with 7 bases lining up with TRBD2. The J segment lost 2 bases and the V segment lost 5 bases, leaving 2 bases of the junction unmatched. This CDR3 is built from 13 residues. Germline V gene sequence: CDR1 MNHEY, CDR2 SMNVEV (reference sequence). The CDR3 is CASSPRGQETQYF. CDR3 sequence (DNA): TGTGCCAGCAGTCCGCGGGGGCAAGAGACCCAGTACTTC.

The rearrangement uses TRBV3-1 (or the pseudogene TRBV3-2) and TRBJ1-6, with no clear D. The V gene's germline CDR1 is LGHDT and CDR2 YNNKEL (reference sequence). The CDR3 consists of 14 residues. V was shortened by 0 bases and J by 13 bases, with 13 bases between the two germline ends. The CDR3 coding sequence is TGTGCCAGCAGCCAAGATTTAGGCCTGACTCCCCTCCACTTT. This translates into CASSQDLGLTPLHF.

The rearrangement joins TRBV5-6 to TRBJ2-7; 7 bases agree with TRBD2. Unmatched junction bases numbered 10, after V lost 3 bases and J lost 4 bases. The CDR3 loop spans 15 amino acids. Germline CDR1 reads SGHDT; CDR2 reads YYEEEE. The CDR3 protein is CASSSYTGEGYEQYF. The CDR3 DNA reads as TGTGCCAGCAGCTCGTACACCGGGGAGGGGTACGAGCAGTACTTC.

The chain employs TRBV18 and TRBJ1-1; 7 positions match TRBD1. The CDR3 is 16 amino acids. The ends lost 3 bases at V and 1 base at J; junction bases unmatched: 8. The germline gives CDR1 KGHSH, CDR2 LQKENI. The CDR3 DNA reads TGTGCCAGCTCACCCCATGGCGGGACAGAGAACACTGAAGCTTTCTTT. Its protein product is CASSPHGGTENTEAFF.

This clone was picked up a small number of times. The V call is TRBV5-1, the J call TRBJ2-7; 8 nucleotides align to TRBD1. The CDR3 length is 15 residues. Trimming took 3 bases from V and 5 from J; bases not matched to a gene: 10. Germline V CDR1 and CDR2: SGHRS, YFSETQ. Here the CDR3 reads CASSSVPGGANEQYF. The CDR3 DNA is TGCGCCAGCAGCTCCGTACCAGGGGGCGCGAACGAGCAGTACTTC.

This clone appeared a few times. The chain combines TRBV28 with TRBJ1-2, with TRBD1 identical over 7 bases. V was pared by 6 bases and J by 4 bases, with 8 bases of the junction left unmatched. The germline CDR1 and CDR2 sequences are MDHEN and SYDVKM. The CDR3 extends over 14 amino acids. CDR3 sequence (DNA): TGTGCCAGCAGCCAAGGACAGGCGACCTATGGCTACACCTTC. Residues: CASSQGQATYGYTF.

CDR3 bases: TGTGCCAGCAGTTTCGAGACTAGCCAAGGGGCAGATACGCAGTATTTT. Its translation is CASSFETSQGADTQYF. The J gene is TRBJ2-3, the V gene TRBV6-2 or TRBV6-3, with 7 positions matching TRBD2. The CDR3 is made up of 16 amino acids. Per the germline V gene, CDR1 is MNHEY and CDR2 is SVGEGT. The V segment lost 4 bases and the J segment 4 bases; nucleotides outside the gene matches: 11.

The chain recombines TRBV18 with TRBJ1-4, with a weak D call TRBD1 (5 bases). Germline V gene lookup returns CDR1 KGHSH and CDR2 LQKENI. Trimming pared 5 bases from V and 4 bases from J, leaving 17 bases between. The length of the CDR3 is 16 residues. The CDR3 sequence: CASSYVPGLGNEKLFF. DNA for the CDR3: TGTGCCAGCTCATATGTCCCGGGACTCGGTAATGAAAAACTGTTTTTT.

This clone appeared a few times. J is TRBJ2-7 and V is TRBV27, with TRBD1 matching 10 bases. Germline V gene sequence: CDR1 MNHEY, CDR2 SMNVEV (reference sequence). This CDR3 has 16 amino acids. V lost 5 bases, J lost 3 bases, and 10 bases stayed unmatched. The chain's CDR3 is CASSLYSGTGDYEQYF. CDR3 DNA: TGTGCCAGCAGTCTATACTCCGGGACAGGGGACTACGAGCAGTACTTC.

This CDR3 reads CASSPGTIPDTQYF. The CDR3 nucleotides are TGCGCCAGCAGTCCCGGGACTATTCCAGATACGCAGTATTTT. V and J are TRBV4-1 and TRBJ2-3; 7 positions agree with TRBD2. The CDR3 contains 14 residues. J lost 4 bases, V lost 6 bases, and 7 bases had no gene match. Per the germline V gene, CDR1 is MGHRA and CDR2 is YSYEKL.

This chain links TRBV11-2 with TRBJ1-2, with TRBD1 matching over 8 bases. V lost 5 bases, J lost 3 bases, and 5 bases stayed unmatched. Germline values: CDR1 SGHAT, CDR2 FQNNGV. The CDR3 covers 14 residues. CDR3 nucleotides: TGTGCCAGCAGCCGCAGGGGGCAGGACTATGGCTACACCTTC. Its translation is CASSRRGQDYGYTF.

As DNA, the CDR3 is TGTGCCAGCAGCCAAGATTATAGCGGGGGGGGTGCAGATACGCAGTATTTT. This translates into CASSQDYSGGGADTQYF. V and J are TRBV3-1 (or the pseudogene TRBV3-2) and TRBJ2-3; 11 bases match TRBD2. Unmatched junction bases numbered 6, after V lost 0 bases and J lost 4 bases. CDR1 LGHDT and CDR2 YNNKEL come from the germline V gene (reference sequence). The CDR3 has 17 amino acids.

The count of this clone is one. The V gene is TRBV28, the J gene TRBJ1-2; 8 bases agree with TRBD1. The CDR3 is 15 residues long. CDR1 is MDHEN and CDR2 is SYDVKM in the germline V gene. With V trimmed by 8 bases and J by 7 bases, 15 bases remained unmatched. The CDR3 here is CASVSGAGGKVGYTF. The CDR3 DNA follows: TGTGCCAGCGTTAGTGGGGCAGGGGGCAAAGTTGGCTACACCTTC.

The chain has TRBV5-1 and TRBJ1-5, with TRBD1 as a possible D gene (5 bases). The CDR3 extends over 14 amino acids. CDR1 SGHRS and CDR2 YFSETQ come from the germline V gene. Trimming stripped 0 bases from V and 9 bases from J, with 13 bases between. CDR3 coding DNA: TGCGCCAGCAGCTTGGGGGACGGGGGAGGGCCCCAGCATTTT. Translated: CASSLGDGGGPQHF.

About this clone: A read error may account for a junction end that differs from germline. The chain employs TRBV27 and TRBJ2-1; 7 bases match TRBD1. CDR1 is MNHEY, CDR2 SMNVEV, per germline (reference sequence). This CDR3 has 15 amino acids. DNA for the CDR3: TGTGCCAGCAATTTACGACAGGGTGTTTATTGTGAGCAGTTCTTC. Translating gives CASNLRQGVYCEQFF.

The table lists this clone with a count of one. V is TRBV21-1 and J is TRBJ2-7; no DNA check was done on the table's D call, TRBD2. TRBV21-1 is described as a pseudogene. The CDR3 spans 12 residues. CDR3 coding DNA: TGTGCCAGCAAACGGGGGTCCTACGAGCAGTACTTC. It is translated as CASKRGSYEQYF.